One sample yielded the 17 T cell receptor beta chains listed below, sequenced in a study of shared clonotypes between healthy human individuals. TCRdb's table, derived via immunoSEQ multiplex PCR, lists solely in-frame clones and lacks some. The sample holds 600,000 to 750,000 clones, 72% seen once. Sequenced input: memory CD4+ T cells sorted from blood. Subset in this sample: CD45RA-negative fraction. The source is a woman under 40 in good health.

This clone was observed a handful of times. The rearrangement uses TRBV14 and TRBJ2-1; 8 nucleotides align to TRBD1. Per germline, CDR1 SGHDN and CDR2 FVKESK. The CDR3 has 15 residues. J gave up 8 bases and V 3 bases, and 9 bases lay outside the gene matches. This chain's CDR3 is CASSQVTKTGDEQFF. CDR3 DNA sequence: TGTGCCAGCAGCCAGGTAACCAAGACAGGGGATGAGCAGTTCTTC.

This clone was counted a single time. In DNA, the CDR3 is TGCGCCAGCAGCCAAGATCCCCGACGGGGGGACACTGAAGCTTTCTTT. Translated: CASSQDPRRGDTEAFF. The gene calls are TRBV4-1 and TRBJ1-1; D possibly corresponds to TRBD1 (5 bases). Germline V gene data show CDR1 as MGHRA and CDR2 as YSYEKL. Trimming removed 0 bases from V and 3 bases from J, with 14 bases in between. This CDR3 is 16 amino acids long.

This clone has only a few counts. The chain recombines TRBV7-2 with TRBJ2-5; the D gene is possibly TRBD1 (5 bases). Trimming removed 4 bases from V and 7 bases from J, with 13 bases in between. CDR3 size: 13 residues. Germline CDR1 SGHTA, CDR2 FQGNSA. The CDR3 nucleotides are TGTGCCAGCAGCTCGACAGCCGGTGGGACCCAGTACTTC. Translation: CASSSTAGGTQYF.

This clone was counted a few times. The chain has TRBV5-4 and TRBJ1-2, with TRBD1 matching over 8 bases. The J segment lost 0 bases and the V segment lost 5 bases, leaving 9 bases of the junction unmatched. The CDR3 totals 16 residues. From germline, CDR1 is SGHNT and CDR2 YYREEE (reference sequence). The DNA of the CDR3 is TGTGCCAGCAGGCCAGGGGGCGAGTTAGCTAACTATGGCTACACCTTC. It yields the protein CASRPGGELANYGYTF.

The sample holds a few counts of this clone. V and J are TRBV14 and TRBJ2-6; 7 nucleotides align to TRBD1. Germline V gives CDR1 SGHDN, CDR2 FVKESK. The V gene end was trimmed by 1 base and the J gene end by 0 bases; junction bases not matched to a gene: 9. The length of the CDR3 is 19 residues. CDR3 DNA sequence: TGTGCCAGCAGCCAAGGGGTCAGGACAGGTGTCTCTGGGGCCAACGTCCTGACTTTC. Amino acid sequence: CASSQGVRTGVSGANVLTF.

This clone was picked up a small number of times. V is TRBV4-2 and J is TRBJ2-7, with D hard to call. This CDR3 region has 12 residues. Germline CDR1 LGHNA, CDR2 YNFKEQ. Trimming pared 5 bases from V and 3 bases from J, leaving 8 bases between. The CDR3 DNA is TGTGCCAGCAGCTCGCTGGACTACGAGCAGTACTTC. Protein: CASSSLDYEQYF.

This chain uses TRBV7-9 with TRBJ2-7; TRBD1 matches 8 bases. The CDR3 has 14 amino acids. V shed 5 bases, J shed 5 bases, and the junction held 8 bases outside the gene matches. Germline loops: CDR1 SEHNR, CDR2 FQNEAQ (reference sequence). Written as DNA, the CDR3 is TGTGCCAGCAGCAACCGGGACAGGCTCCACGAGCAGTACTTC. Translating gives CASSNRDRLHEQYF.

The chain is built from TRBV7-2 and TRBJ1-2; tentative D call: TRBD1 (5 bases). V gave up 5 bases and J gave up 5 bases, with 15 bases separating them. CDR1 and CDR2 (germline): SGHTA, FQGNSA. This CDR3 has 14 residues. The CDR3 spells CASSGFRETYGYTF. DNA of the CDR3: TGTGCCAGCAGCGGCTTCAGGGAAACGTATGGCTACACCTTC.

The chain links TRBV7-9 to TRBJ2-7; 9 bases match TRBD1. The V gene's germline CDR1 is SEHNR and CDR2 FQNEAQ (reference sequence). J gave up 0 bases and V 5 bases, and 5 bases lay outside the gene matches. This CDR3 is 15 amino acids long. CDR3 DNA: TGTGCCAGCAGCCAGGACAGGGGTAGCTCCTACGAGCAGTACTTC. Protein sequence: CASSQDRGSSYEQYF.

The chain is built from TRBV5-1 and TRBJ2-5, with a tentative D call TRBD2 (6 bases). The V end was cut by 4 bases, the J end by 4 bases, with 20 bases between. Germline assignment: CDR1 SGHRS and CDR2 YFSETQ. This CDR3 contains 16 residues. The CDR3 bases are TGCGCCAGCAGCCCTGCGGGGCGGACCGGGGTAGAGACCCAGTACTTC. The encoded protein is CASSPAGRTGVETQYF.

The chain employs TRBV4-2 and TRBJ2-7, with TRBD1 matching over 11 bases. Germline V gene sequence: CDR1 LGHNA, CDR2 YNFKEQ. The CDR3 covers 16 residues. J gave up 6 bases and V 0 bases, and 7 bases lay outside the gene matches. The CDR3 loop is CASSQDRGQGAREQYF. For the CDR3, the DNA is TGTGCCAGCAGCCAAGATAGAGGACAGGGGGCGCGCGAGCAGTACTTC.

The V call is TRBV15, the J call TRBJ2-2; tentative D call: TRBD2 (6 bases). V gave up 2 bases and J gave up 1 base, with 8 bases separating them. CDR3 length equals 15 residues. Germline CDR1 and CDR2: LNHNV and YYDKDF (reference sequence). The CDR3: CATSRRAGNTGELFF. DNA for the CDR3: TGTGCCACCAGCAGACGAGCGGGGAACACCGGGGAGCTGTTTTTT.

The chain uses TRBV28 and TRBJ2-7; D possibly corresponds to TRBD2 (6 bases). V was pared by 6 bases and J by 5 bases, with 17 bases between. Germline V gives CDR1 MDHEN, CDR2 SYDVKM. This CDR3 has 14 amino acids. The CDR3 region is CASSPVGGQNEQYF. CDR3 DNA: TGTGCCAGCAGCCCCGTGGGAGGTCAAAACGAGCAGTACTTC.

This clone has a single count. CDR3 sequence reads: CASSSSGGGETQYF. CDR3 coding DNA: TGTGCCAGCAGCTCCTCGGGGGGAGGGGAGACCCAGTACTTC. This chain connects TRBV7-2 to TRBJ2-5, with TRBD2 matching 7 bases. The CDR3 is 14 amino acids. The V gene end was trimmed by 4 bases and the J gene end by 5 bases; junction bases not matched to a gene: 7. The germline V gene encodes CDR1 SGHTA and CDR2 FQGNSA.

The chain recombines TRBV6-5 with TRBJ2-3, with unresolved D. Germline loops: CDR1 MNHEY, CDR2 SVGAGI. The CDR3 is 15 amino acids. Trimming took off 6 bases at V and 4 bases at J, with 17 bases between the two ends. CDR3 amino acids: CASSQRIGPSDTQYF. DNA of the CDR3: TGTGCCAGCAGCCAAAGGATAGGACCGTCAGATACGCAGTATTTT.

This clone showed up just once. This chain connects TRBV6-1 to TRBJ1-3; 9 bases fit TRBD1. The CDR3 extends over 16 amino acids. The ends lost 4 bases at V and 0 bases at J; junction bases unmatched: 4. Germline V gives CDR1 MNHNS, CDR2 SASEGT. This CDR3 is CASSVTTGGSGNTIYF. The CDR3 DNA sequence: TGTGCCAGCAGTGTAACGACAGGGGGCTCTGGAAACACCATATATTTT.

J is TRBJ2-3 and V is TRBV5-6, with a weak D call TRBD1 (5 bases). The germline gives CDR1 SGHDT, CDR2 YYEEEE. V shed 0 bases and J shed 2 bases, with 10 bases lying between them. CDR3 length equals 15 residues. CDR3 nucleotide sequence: TGTGCCAGCAGCTTGGTAGGACAACCCACAGATACGCAGTATTTT. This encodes CASSLVGQPTDTQYF.